These 20 T cell receptor beta chains were all obtained from the same sample, sequenced in a study of cytomegalovirus exposure and HLA in healthy donors. TCRdb keeps only in-frame clones here, not all; method: immunoSEQ multiplex PCR. The table records 250,000 to 400,000 clones, roughly 90% of them present only once. Sequencing was performed on PBMCs. These receptors were collected from a man aged 30 to 39 in good health and CMV-seronegative.

The CDR3 DNA reads as TGTGCCAGCAGCCAATACGACAGGCCCAATTCACCCCTCCACTTT. Its translation: CASSQYDRPNSPLHF. The chain uses TRBV5-6 and TRBJ1-6, with a possible D match to TRBD1 (6 bases). V was pared by 4 bases and J by 7 bases, with 15 bases between. This CDR3 spans 15 amino acids. Germline V gene sequence: CDR1 SGHDT, CDR2 YYEEEE.

The J gene is TRBJ2-3, the V gene TRBV7-2; 7 bases line up with TRBD1. J lost 2 bases, V lost 1 base, and 6 bases had no gene match. The germline CDR1 and CDR2 sequences are SGHTA and FQGNSA. The CDR3 runs to 16 residues. The CDR3 nucleotides read TGTGCCAGCAGCTTAGTGGTGACAGGGCCCACAGATACGCAGTATTTT. Residues: CASSLVVTGPTDTQYF.

This sequence joins TRBV5-1 and TRBJ2-7; 12 bases match TRBD1. Germline V gene data show CDR1 as SGHRS and CDR2 as YFSETQ. The CDR3 runs 14 residues. J gave up 5 bases and V 2 bases, and 2 bases lay outside the gene matches. CDR3 bases: TGCGCCAGCAGCTTAGGGACAGGGGGCAACGAGCAGTACTTC. This encodes CASSLGTGGNEQYF.

The CDR3 reads CASSFSGVEPQHF. CDR3 nucleotides: TGTGCCAGCAGCTTTTCAGGGGTTGAGCCCCAGCATTTT. The chain is built from TRBV13 and TRBJ1-5; maybe TRBD1 (6 bases). CDR1 PRHDT and CDR2 FYEKMQ come from the germline V gene (reference sequence). V was shortened by 3 bases and J by 8 bases, with 11 bases between the two germline ends. The length of the CDR3 is 13 residues.

This clone was seen only once. The chain carries TRBV5-1 and TRBJ2-1; TRBD1 matches 7 bases. The V and J ends lost 4 bases and 1 base, in that order; junction bases with no gene match: 2. The germline gives CDR1 SGHRS, CDR2 YFSETQ. The CDR3 loop spans 14 amino acids. CDR3 coding DNA: TGCGCCAGCAGCCCGGGACAGTCCTACAATGAGCAGTTCTTC. It codes for CASSPGQSYNEQFF.

This chain joins TRBV13 and TRBJ2-5; possibly TRBD1 for D (5 bases). V shed 2 bases and J shed 5 bases, with 12 bases lying between them. The CDR3 loop spans 14 amino acids. Germline V gene sequence: CDR1 PRHDT, CDR2 FYEKMQ (reference sequence). The CDR3 protein is CASSLQGKWETQYF. For the CDR3, the DNA is TGTGCCAGCAGCTTACAGGGAAAGTGGGAGACCCAGTACTTC.

This rearrangement joins TRBV10-1 to TRBJ2-3, with D tentatively TRBD2 (6 bases). V lost 3 bases to trimming and J lost 0 bases, with 13 bases between them. This CDR3 has 16 amino acids. CDR1 is WNHNN and CDR2 is SYGVQD in the germline V gene (reference sequence). CDR3 bases: TGCGCCAGCAGTGAACTCGGTAGCGGTAGCACAGATACGCAGTATTTT. Protein: CASSELGSGSTDTQYF.

This chain joins TRBV6-5 and TRBJ2-6; D is ambiguous. The CDR3 is 14 residues long. V was trimmed by 6 bases and J by 0 bases, leaving 6 bases between them. Per germline, CDR1 MNHEY and CDR2 SVGAGI. CDR3 sequence (DNA): TGTGCCAGCAGCGGTAGCTCTGGGGCCAACGTCCTGACTTTC. This gives the protein CASSGSSGANVLTF.

This clone was seen once. The V and J genes are TRBV6-6 and TRBJ1-5; 8 nucleotides line up with TRBD1. The trim removed 7 bases at V and 6 bases at J, leaving 8 bases unmatched. This CDR3 is 14 amino acids long. The germline gives CDR1 MNHNY, CDR2 SVGAGI (reference sequence). The DNA for the CDR3 is TGTGCCAGCAAGTACAGGGGGATAGGTCAGCCCCAGCATTTT. This translates into CASKYRGIGQPQHF.

The CDR3 bases are TGCAGCGCCAGGGTTGGGGGGGACAATCAGCCCCAGCATTTT. Its translation: CSARVGGDNQPQHF. The chain recombines TRBV29-1 with TRBJ1-5; perhaps TRBD1 as D (5 bases). V lost 7 bases and J 3 bases, leaving 16 bases between the germline ends. CDR3 size: 14 residues. Germline CDR1 is SQVTM and CDR2 is ANQGSEA.

The genes are TRBV6-5 and TRBJ2-7, with D perhaps matching TRBD2 (5 bases). V gave up 2 bases and J gave up 2 bases, with 10 bases separating them. Per the germline V gene, CDR1 is MNHEY and CDR2 is SVGAGI. The CDR3 contains 14 residues. In DNA form, the CDR3 reads TGTGCCAGCAGTTACGATGCGGAGGCCTACGAGCAGTACTTC. Its translation: CASSYDAEAYEQYF.

In its sample, this clone was seen a few times. This sequence joins TRBV6-5 and TRBJ1-6, with 7 bases lining up with TRBD1. Unmatched junction bases numbered 5, after V lost 6 bases and J lost 6 bases. CDR3 length: 14 residues. Looked up from germline, CDR1 is MNHEY and CDR2 is SVGAGI. The CDR3 sequence: CASRKTGFNSPLHF. The CDR3 DNA reads as TGTGCCAGCAGGAAGACAGGGTTTAATTCACCCCTCCACTTT.

The genes are TRBV7-8 and TRBJ2-1; 15 bases are shared with TRBD2. V dropped 4 bases and J dropped 6; count of bases not matched to a gene: 16. This CDR3 comprises 20 residues. Germline-derived CDR1 and CDR2 are SGHVS and FQNEAQ. This CDR3 is CASSSYPGLAGGGTLNEQFF. In DNA, the CDR3 is TGTGCCAGCAGCTCCTACCCCGGACTAGCGGGGGGGGGAACCCTCAATGAGCAGTTCTTC. The whole variable domain, filled in from reference TRBV7-8 and TRBJ2-1, reads GAGVSQSPRYKVAKRGQDVALRCDPISGHVSLFWYQQALGQGPEFLTYFQNEAQLDKSGLPSDRFFAERPEGSVSTLKIQRTQQEDSAVYLCASSSYPGLAGGGTLNEQFFGPGTRLTVL.

The chain recombines TRBV7-9 with TRBJ2-3; 9 bases fit TRBD2. The CDR3 sequence is 14 residues long. Trimming at V came to 5 bases and at J to 8 bases, leaving 8 bases not matched to a gene. CDR1 is SEHNR and CDR2 is FQNEAQ in the germline V gene (reference sequence). The CDR3: CASSQTSGHSTQYF. CDR3 coding DNA: TGTGCCAGCAGCCAGACTAGCGGTCATTCTACGCAGTATTTT.

The chain joins TRBV5-1 to TRBJ2-3; 10 positions agree with TRBD2. This CDR3 has 17 residues. Per the germline V gene, CDR1 is SGHRS and CDR2 is YFSETQ. The V and J ends lost 0 bases and 4 bases, in that order; junction bases with no gene match: 8. The CDR3 sequence: CASSLEASGGKPDTQYF. Here the CDR3 DNA reads TGCGCCAGCAGCTTGGAGGCTAGCGGGGGAAAGCCAGATACGCAGTATTTT.

This chain uses TRBV29-1 with TRBJ1-5, with D possibly being TRBD1 (5 bases). CDR1 is SQVTM and CDR2 is ANQGSEA in the germline V gene. Trimming removed 4 bases from V and 0 bases from J, with 10 bases in between. CDR3 size: 14 residues. The CDR3 region has the DNA TGCAGCGTTGCCGACAGTTATAGCAATCAGCCCCAGCATTTT. Translating gives CSVADSYSNQPQHF. The whole variable domain, remainder taken from reference TRBV29-1 and TRBJ1-5, is SAVISQKPSRDICQRGTSLTIQCQVDSQVTMMFWYRQQPGQSLTLIATANQGSEATYESGFVIDKFPISRPNLTFSTLTVSNMSPEDSSIYLCSVADSYSNQPQHFGDGTRLSIL.

This clone is a singleton in its sample. The chain is built from TRBV19 and TRBJ1-5; TRBD1 might be the D (6 bases). Germline CDR1 LNHDA, CDR2 SQIVND (reference sequence). The CDR3 has 13 amino acids. V was cut by 7 bases and J by 3 bases, with 10 bases left in between. The CDR3 sequence: CASTPGVNQPQHF. As DNA, the CDR3 is TGTGCCAGTACTCCAGGGGTCAATCAGCCCCAGCATTTT.

V is TRBV11-3 and J is TRBJ2-1; 7 nucleotides align to TRBD2. The CDR3 extends over 16 amino acids. The V gene end was trimmed by 0 bases and the J gene end by 0 bases; junction bases not matched to a gene: 2. In germline, CDR1 is SGHNT, CDR2 YENEEA. The CDR3 DNA reads as TGTGCCAGCAGCTTAGATCGGGGGGACTCCTACAATGAGCAGTTCTTC. It encodes CASSLDRGDSYNEQFF.

The V call is TRBV6-1, the J call TRBJ1-5; 7 positions agree with TRBD1. The CDR3 is made up of 14 amino acids. Germline lookup yields CDR1 MNHNS and CDR2 SASEGT. J gave up 7 bases and V 3 bases, and 6 bases lay outside the gene matches. The CDR3 spells CASSEAGGNQPQHF. The CDR3, as DNA: TGTGCCAGCAGTGAGGCAGGGGGTAACCAGCCCCAGCATTTT.

J is TRBJ1-2 and V is TRBV5-6; no clear D. V dropped 5 bases and J dropped 2 bases, with 10 bases sitting between them. The V gene's germline CDR1 is SGHDT and CDR2 YYEEEE. The CDR3 runs to 13 residues. The chain's CDR3 is CASRQTGNYGYTF. The DNA for the CDR3 is TGTGCCAGCAGACAAACGGGAAACTATGGCTACACCTTC. Based on the CDR3 plus reference TRBV5-6 and TRBJ1-2, the full variable domain is DAGVTQSPTHLIKTRGQQVTLRCSPKSGHDTVSWYQQALGQGPQFIFQYYEEEERQRGNFPDRFSGHQFPNYSSELNVNALLLGDSALYLCASRQTGNYGYTFGSGTRLTVV.